This TCR beta chain originates from a study of CD8 T cells in Susac syndrome. An amount of RNA that ranged from about 0.45 to 1 ug was reverse transcribed with random hexamers. Amplification of TCR beta CDR3 by immunoSEQ multiplex PCR spanned 54 Vbeta and 13 Jbeta. One entry per CDR3 protein results from TCRdb running MiXCR on the immunoSEQ multiplex PCR reads. The sample includes approximately 80,000 distinct CDR3 sequences, more than 85% of them seen just once. CDR3 size: 15 residues. V lost 5 bases and J lost 0; bases outside the gene matches: 6. The germline gives CDR1 SGHVS, CDR2 FQNEAQ. TCR beta from blood CD8+ and CD4+ T cells was sequenced. TEMRA cells were enriched by FACS, while CD8+ and CD4+ T cells were obtained through a negative isolation that was performed magnetically.

The receptor was isolated from a human donor with multiple sclerosis. The gene calls are TRBV7-8 and TRBJ2-7; TRBD1 matches 8 bases. The sequencing input was CD8+ T cells from PBMCs. CDR3 sequence reads: CASSLSGQGSYEQYF. The CDR3 bases are TGTGCCAGCAGCCTTTCAGGACAGGGCTCCTACGAGCAGTACTTC.